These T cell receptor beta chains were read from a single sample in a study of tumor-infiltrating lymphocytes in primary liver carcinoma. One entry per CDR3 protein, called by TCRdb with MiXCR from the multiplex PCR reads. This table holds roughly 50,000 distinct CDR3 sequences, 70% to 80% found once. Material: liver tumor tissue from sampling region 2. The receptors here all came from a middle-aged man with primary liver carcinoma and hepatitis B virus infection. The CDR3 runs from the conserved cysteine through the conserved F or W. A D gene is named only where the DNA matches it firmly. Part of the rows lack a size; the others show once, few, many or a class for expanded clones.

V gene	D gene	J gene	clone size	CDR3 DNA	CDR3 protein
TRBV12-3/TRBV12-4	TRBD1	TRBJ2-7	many	TGTGCCAGCAGTTTGGGGGACAGATCCTACGAGCAGTACTTC	CASSLGDRSYEQYF
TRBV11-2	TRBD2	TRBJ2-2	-	TGTGCCAGCAACTCTTTAACGGGAGGGAGGGCCACCTGGGAGCTGTTTTTT	CASNSLTGGRATWELFF
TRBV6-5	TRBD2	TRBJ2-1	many	TGTGCCAGCAGTCGACTCGGACTAGCGGGAAGAGATGAGCAGTTCTTC	CASSRLGLAGRDEQFF
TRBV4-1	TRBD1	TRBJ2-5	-	TGCACCAGCAGCCACCATGACAGGGGGCGCGTAGAGACCCAGTACTTC	CTSSHHDRGRVETQYF
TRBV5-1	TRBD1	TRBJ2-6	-	TGCGCCAGCAGCTTGCAGGCAGGGGGCTACCCTGGGGTCAAGGTCCTGACTTTT	CASSLQAGGYPGVKVLTF
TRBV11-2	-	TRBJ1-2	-	TGTGCTTGCGGAGAGAGGGACACCACCTATGGCTACACCTTC	CACGERDTTYGYTF
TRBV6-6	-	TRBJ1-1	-	TGCGCCAGCAGTAACTCACTCCTAGGAACTGAAGCTTTCTTT	CASSNSLLGTEAFF
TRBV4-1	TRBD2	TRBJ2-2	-	TGCGCCAGCCGGCAATCTAGCGGGAACACCGGGGAGCTGTTTTTT	CASRQSSGNTGELFF
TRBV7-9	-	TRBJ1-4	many	TGTGCCAGCAGCTTGTCCAGTGTAAATGAAAAACTGTTTTTT	CASSLSSVNEKLFF
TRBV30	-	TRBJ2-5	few	TGTGCCTGGAGTCCACTCAGCCAAGAGACCCAGTACTTC	CAWSPLSQETQYF
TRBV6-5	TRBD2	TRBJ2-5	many	TGTGCCAGCAGTTACCAGGCTAGCGGGAGTGAGACCCAGTACTTC	CASSYQASGSETQYF
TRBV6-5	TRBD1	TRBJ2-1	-	TGCGCCAGCAGTTACGGGGACAGGGGACATGAGCAGTTCTTC	CASSYGDRGHEQFF
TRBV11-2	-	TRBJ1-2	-	TGTGCCAGCAGAGAGAGGGACACCATTTATGGCTACATCTTC	CASRERDTIYGYIF
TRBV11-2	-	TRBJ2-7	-	TGTGCCAGCAGCTTAGACTTCGGGAGACCTAGCTCCTACGAGCAGTGCTTC	CASSLDFGRPSSYEQCF
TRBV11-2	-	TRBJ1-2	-	TGTGCAAGCAGCTTAGAGGGGAATTGTGGCTACACCTTC	CASSLEGNCGYTF
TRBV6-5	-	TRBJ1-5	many	TGTGCCAGCAGTTCAGGCTCTTTGGGTCAGCCCCAGCATTTT	CASSSGSLGQPQHF
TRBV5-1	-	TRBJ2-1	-	TGCGCCAGCGGATCTACGGGGTCAGGAGTCTACAGTGAGCAGTTCTTC	CASGSTGSGVYSEQFF
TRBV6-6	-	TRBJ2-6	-	TGTGCCAGCAGTCCTACAGGGTCCGGGACCAACGTCTTGACTTTC	CASSPTGSGTNVLTF
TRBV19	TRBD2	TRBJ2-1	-	TGTGCCAGTAGTACCTTAGCGGGAGCGGGGGGCTACAATGAGCAGTTCTTC	CASSTLAGAGGYNEQFF
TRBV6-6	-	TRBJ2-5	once	TGTGCCAACAGTTACCTCGATGGCATGGTATCGGAGACCCAGTACTTC	CANSYLDGMVSETQYF
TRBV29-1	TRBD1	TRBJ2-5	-	TGCAGCGTTGGAGGACAGGGAAGGGAGATCCAGTACTTC	CSVGGQGREIQYF
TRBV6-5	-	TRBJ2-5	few	TGTGTCAGCAGTTACGATCTTGACCAAGAGACCCAGTACTTC	CVSSYDLDQETQYF
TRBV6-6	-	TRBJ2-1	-	TGTGCCGGCAGTCTTACTCGCCGACATCCAGGAAATGAGCAGTTCTTC	CAGSLTRRHPGNEQFF
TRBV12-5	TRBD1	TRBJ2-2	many	TGTGCTAGTGCCGCGGACAGGGACGGCGGGGAGCTGTTTTTT	CASAADRDGGELFF
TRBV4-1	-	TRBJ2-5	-	TGCGTCAGCAGCCAAGAATTGGACAAGGGAGAGACCCAGTACTTC	CVSSQELDKGETQYF
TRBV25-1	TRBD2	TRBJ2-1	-	TGTGCCAGCAGTCACCTTCGGGGTGCGGGAGCCTACAATGAGCAGTTCTTC	CASSHLRGAGAYNEQFF
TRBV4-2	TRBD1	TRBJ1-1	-	TGTGCCAGCAGCATTCGCCGGGACAGGGGAATTTTCAACACTGAAGCTTTTTTT	CASSIRRDRGIFNTEAFF
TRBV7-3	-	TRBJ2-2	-	TGTGCCAGCAGTGTGGACAACACCGGGGAGCTGTTTTTT	CASSVDNTGELFF
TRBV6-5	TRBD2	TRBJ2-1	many	TGTGCCAGCAGTTACTTGGCGGGAGGGGGGAATGAGCAGTTCTTC	CASSYLAGGGNEQFF
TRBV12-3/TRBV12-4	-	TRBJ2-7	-	TGTGCCGGCCGCGGCAGGGCCTACGAGCAGTACTTC	CAGRGRAYEQYF
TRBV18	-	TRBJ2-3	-	TGTGCCAGCTCACCACCCGTCGGGGGCACAGATACGCAGTATTTT	CASSPPVGGTDTQYF
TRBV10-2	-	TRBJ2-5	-	TGCGCCAGTTTCTGGGTACCCCGGACCCAGAACTTC	CASFWVPRTQNF
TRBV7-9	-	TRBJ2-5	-	TGTGCCAGCAGCCCAGGGGCCTCGGTTATAGCGGAGACCCAGTACTTC	CASSPGASVIAETQYF
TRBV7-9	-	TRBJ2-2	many	TGTGCCAGCAGCTTAGCTACAGTAACCGGGGAGCTGTTTTTT	CASSLATVTGELFF
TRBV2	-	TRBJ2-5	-	TGTGCCAGCTCCGTTGGGGGTGAGACCCAGTACTTC	CASSVGGETQYF
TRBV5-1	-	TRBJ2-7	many	TGCGCCAGCAGTCCTGGGCCAGGGGCCTACGAGCAGTACTTC	CASSPGPGAYEQYF
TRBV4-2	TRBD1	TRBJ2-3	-	TGTGCCGGCAGCCACATGGGGACAGGGGGTACAGATACGCAGTATTTT	CAGSHMGTGGTDTQYF
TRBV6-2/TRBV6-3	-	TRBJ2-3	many	TGTGCCAGCAGACTCTTGGCGGGCCCAAGCACAGATACGCAGTATTTT	CASRLLAGPSTDTQYF